This TCR beta chain was obtained from a study of regulatory T cells in long-lasting Graves disease. Study-wide points: Having only a small sample size may have limited accuracy. New patients shared fewer public clonotypes (around 880) than persistent patients did (roughly 2,500).

Time point denoted: newly diagnosed GD, antithyroid drugs for less than 3 months. PBMCs were the source of the RNA used for TCR sequencing. Germline loops: CDR1 MNHNS, CDR2 SASEGT. V lost 8 bases and J lost 0, with 14 bases in between. This CDR3 spans 15 amino acids. Assembly of TCR beta libraries relied on iRepertoire HTBI primers together with Arm-PCR of CDR3 regions. A single record per CDR3 protein comes from TCRdb applying MiXCR to the multiplex PCR reads. The table lists over 500,000 distinct CDR3 sequences, about 15% of them singletons. About this clonotype: Antigen unknown.

These data were also filed under a second study, of T cells in Graves' hyperthyroidism and ophthalmopathy. That work adds: Carried out on the TCR CDR3, a first-round RT-PCR used the HTBI primer set. Ophthalmopathy, as predicted by the model, came a median about seven months after the prediction.

This receptor was obtained from a man younger than 35 with Graves disease. Sequencing used peripheral blood mononuclear cells (PBMCs), obtained at new diagnosis, from a patient treated with antithyroid drugs. The chain is built from TRBV6-1 and TRBJ1-5; no reliable D call. The CDR3 region is CASEPGLASNQPQHF. CDR3 nucleotide sequence: TGTGCCAGCGAACCCGGGCTGGCTAGCAATCAGCCCCAGCATTTT.